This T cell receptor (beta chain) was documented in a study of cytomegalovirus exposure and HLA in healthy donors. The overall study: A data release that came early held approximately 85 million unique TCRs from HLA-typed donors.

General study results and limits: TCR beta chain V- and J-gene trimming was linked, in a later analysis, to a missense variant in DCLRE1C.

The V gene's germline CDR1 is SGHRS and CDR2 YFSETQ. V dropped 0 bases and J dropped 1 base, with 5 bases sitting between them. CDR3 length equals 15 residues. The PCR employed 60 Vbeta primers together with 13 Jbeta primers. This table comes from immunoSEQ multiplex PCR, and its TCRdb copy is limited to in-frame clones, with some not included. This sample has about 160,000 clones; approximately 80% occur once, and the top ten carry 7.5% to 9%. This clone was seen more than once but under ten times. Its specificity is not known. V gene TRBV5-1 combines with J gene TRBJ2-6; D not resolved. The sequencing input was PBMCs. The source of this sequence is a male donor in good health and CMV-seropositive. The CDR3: CASSLAESGANVLTF. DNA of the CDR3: TGCGCCAGCAGCTTGGCAGAATCTGGGGCCAACGTCCTGACTTTC.